The rows below give T cell receptor beta chains drawn from one sample of a study of blood T cell repertoires in COVID-19. Profiled with immunoSEQ multiplex PCR; TCRdb holds only in-frame clones, not every one. Among roughly 200,000 clones listed, about 87% were seen once. The source material was PBMCs or T cells enriched from blood (not recorded which). The receptors stem from a woman aged 30 to 39 who had recovered from COVID-19. Both conserved end residues are part of each CDR3. The D gene is left open where the match is weak. Clone size appears in some rows only: once, few, many, or a class for an expanded clone.

clone size,J gene,D gene,V gene,CDR3 DNA,CDR3 protein
NA,TRBJ2-7,TRBD1,TRBV9,TGTGCCAGCAGCGTAGGGAATTTGGGACAGGGGGATTCGAGGCAGTACTTC,CASSVGNLGQGDSRQYF
NA,TRBJ1-6,NA,TRBV16,TGTGCCAGCAGCCAATCTAATAATTCACCCCTCCACTTT,CASSQSNNSPLHF
NA,TRBJ1-2,TRBD1,TRBV4-3,TGCGCCAGCAGCCAAGGTCGACAGGGGGCCTATGGCTACACCTTC,CASSQGRQGAYGYTF
NA,TRBJ2-1,NA,TRBV18,TGTGCCAGCTCCTCAGGGATATCTAGTGGTAATGAGCAGTTCTTC,CASSSGISSGNEQFF
NA,TRBJ1-1,NA,TRBV11-1,TGTGCCAGCAGCCTAAGCAACTCCCTGGAAGCTTTCTTT,CASSLSNSLEAFF
NA,TRBJ1-5,NA,TRBV19,TGTGCCAGTAGTATGAAACAGGGAGATCAGCCCCAGCATTTT,CASSMKQGDQPQHF
NA,TRBJ1-1,NA,TRBV29-1,TGCAGCGTTGAGCAATCCAGGGTCGTCGGCACTGAAGCTTTCTTT,CSVEQSRVVGTEAFF
NA,TRBJ1-1,NA,TRBV5-5,TGTGCCAGCAGCTTGCGTAGAGCGAACACTGAAGCTTTCTTT,CASSLRRANTEAFF
NA,TRBJ2-5,NA,TRBV7-3,TGTGCCAGCAGCTTGGGCAGCCAAGAGACCCAGTACTTC,CASSLGSQETQYF
NA,TRBJ2-1,TRBD1,TRBV25-1,TGTGCCAGCAGCGTGGGACAGGGACGTTCCTACAATGAGCAGTTCTTC,CASSVGQGRSYNEQFF
NA,TRBJ1-1,TRBD1,TRBV7-9,TGTGCCAGCAGCATGGGACAGACTGGACTTGGAGCTTTCTTT,CASSMGQTGLGAFF
NA,TRBJ2-5,TRBD1,TRBV9,TGTGCCAGCAGCATGGGACAGGGCCAAGAGACCCAGTACTTC,CASSMGQGQETQYF
NA,TRBJ1-3,NA,TRBV18,TGTGCCAGCTCACGAACGACAGCCTGGGGTGGAAACACCATATATTTT,CASSRTTAWGGNTIYF
once,TRBJ1-6,NA,TRBV7-2,TGTGCCAGCAGCTTCGGACAGTCCCGGATATCACCTCTCCACTTT,CASSFGQSRISPLHF
NA,TRBJ1-1,NA,TRBV18,TGTGCCAGCTCACCCCCAGGAAACACTGAAGCTTTCTTT,CASSPPGNTEAFF
NA,TRBJ2-7,TRBD1,TRBV10-3,TGTGCCATAGGACCTGGACAGGGGGGCGAGCAGTACTTC,CAIGPGQGGEQYF
NA,TRBJ2-7,TRBD1,TRBV5-8,TGTGCCAGCAGCCAGGACAGGAGAGCCTACGAGCAGTACTTC,CASSQDRRAYEQYF
many,TRBJ2-2,NA,TRBV4-1,TGCGCCAGCAGCCAAGTTGGGTTAGCGGTTAACACCGGGGAGCTGTTTTTT,CASSQVGLAVNTGELFF
NA,TRBJ2-1,NA,TRBV11-2,TGTGCCAGCAGCTTGACTAGCTCCTACAATGAGCAGTTCTTC,CASSLTSSYNEQFF
many,TRBJ2-3,TRBD2,TRBV19,TGTGCCAGTAGTAGGACTAGCGGGGGGTTAGATACGCAGTATTTT,CASSRTSGGLDTQYF
once,TRBJ1-2,TRBD1,TRBV25-1,TGTGCCAGCACCCCCGGACAGGGAAGCGGCTACACCTTC,CASTPGQGSGYTF
NA,TRBJ2-7,TRBD2,TRBV7-9,TGTGCCAGCAGCTTAGTGTCACTAGCGGCCTACGAGCAGTACTTC,CASSLVSLAAYEQYF
many,TRBJ1-6,NA,TRBV5-6,TGTGCCAGCAGCTTAATGCGTCGAGGGTATAATTCACCCCTCCACTTT,CASSLMRRGYNSPLHF
once,TRBJ1-5,TRBD1,TRBV15,TGTGCCACCAGCAGAGATATTTTGCGGACAGGCCATATCCGGGGCAATCAGCCCCAGCATTTT,CATSRDILRTGHIRGNQPQHF
NA,TRBJ1-1,TRBD1,TRBV29-1,TGCAGCGCTACAGGGGCGGTGAACACTGAAGCTTTCTTT,CSATGAVNTEAFF
once,TRBJ2-2,TRBD2,TRBV7-2,TGTGCCACCTCTAGCGGCCGCACCGGGGAGCTGTTTTTT,CATSSGRTGELFF
NA,TRBJ2-6,NA,TRBV5-5,TGTGCCAGCAGCTTGTCGGAGTTCTCTGGGGCCAACGTCCTGACTTTC,CASSLSEFSGANVLTF
NA,TRBJ2-7,NA,TRBV7-6,TGTGCCAGCAGCTTGGGAGCTTCCGAGCAGTACTTC,CASSLGASEQYF
NA,TRBJ1-1,NA,TRBV7-9,TGTGCCAGCAGCTTTCTTTCAGCGCCTGGGGCTTTCTTT,CASSFLSAPGAFF
NA,TRBJ2-5,NA,TRBV6-2/TRBV6-3,TGTGCCAGCAGCCAACCCCAGGGTGACCAAGAGACCCAGTACTTC,CASSQPQGDQETQYF
NA,TRBJ2-3,NA,TRBV6-5,TGTGCCAGCAGTCCACGCAGGGGCGGCACAGATACGCAGTATTTT,CASSPRRGGTDTQYF
NA,TRBJ2-3,NA,TRBV10-3,TGTGCCATCAGTTGGCGTTCGAGGGCCATACCAGATACGCAGTATTTT,CAISWRSRAIPDTQYF
NA,TRBJ1-5,NA,TRBV4-1,TGCGCCAGCAGCCAATTTTACGTGTCAGTTAATCAGCCCCAGCATTTT,CASSQFYVSVNQPQHF
once,TRBJ1-5,NA,TRBV19,TGTGCCAGTAGTGGGGCGTACAGGGAGGGTCGTAATCAGCCCCAGCATTTT,CASSGAYREGRNQPQHF
NA,TRBJ1-1,NA,TRBV5-6,TGTGCCAGCAGCTTTCGGGGGTTGGTGAACACTGAAGCTTTCTTT,CASSFRGLVNTEAFF
NA,TRBJ2-3,NA,TRBV5-1,NA,CASSILGGWTDTQYF
NA,TRBJ1-3,NA,TRBV12-3/TRBV12-4,TGTGCCAGCAGTATCACCGCGAGAAACACCATATATTTT,CASSITARNTIYF
once,TRBJ1-6,NA,TRBV7-3,TGTGCCAGCAGCTTAGACTACTTCTATCCCCTCCACTTT,CASSLDYFYPLHF
NA,TRBJ2-3,NA,TRBV5-1,TGCGCCAGCAGCTTTGATAGCTGGAGCGGGGATACGCAGTATTTT,CASSFDSWSGDTQYF
NA,TRBJ1-1,NA,TRBV7-8,TGTGCCAGCACTTGGACAGCGAACACTGAAGCTTTCTTT,CASTWTANTEAFF
NA,TRBJ1-2,TRBD1,TRBV5-5,TGTGCCAGCAGCACATTACAGGGGGTGTATGGCTACACCTTC,CASSTLQGVYGYTF
NA,TRBJ1-2,TRBD1,TRBV7-2,TGTGCCAGCAGCTTAGTAACAGGGGTCACGGCTAACTATGGCTACACCTTC,CASSLVTGVTANYGYTF